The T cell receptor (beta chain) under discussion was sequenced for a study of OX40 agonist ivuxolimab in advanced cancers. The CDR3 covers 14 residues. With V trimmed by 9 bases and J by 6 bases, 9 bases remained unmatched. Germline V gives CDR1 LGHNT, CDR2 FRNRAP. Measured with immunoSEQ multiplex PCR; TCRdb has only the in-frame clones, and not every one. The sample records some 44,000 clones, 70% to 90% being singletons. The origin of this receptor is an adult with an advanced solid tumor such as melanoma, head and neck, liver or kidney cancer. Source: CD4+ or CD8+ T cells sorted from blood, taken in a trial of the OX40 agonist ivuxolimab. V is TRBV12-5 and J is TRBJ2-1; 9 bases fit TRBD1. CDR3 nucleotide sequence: TGTGCTAGCACACAGGGGGCAACTACCAATGAGCAGTTCTTC. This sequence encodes CASTQGATTNEQFF.